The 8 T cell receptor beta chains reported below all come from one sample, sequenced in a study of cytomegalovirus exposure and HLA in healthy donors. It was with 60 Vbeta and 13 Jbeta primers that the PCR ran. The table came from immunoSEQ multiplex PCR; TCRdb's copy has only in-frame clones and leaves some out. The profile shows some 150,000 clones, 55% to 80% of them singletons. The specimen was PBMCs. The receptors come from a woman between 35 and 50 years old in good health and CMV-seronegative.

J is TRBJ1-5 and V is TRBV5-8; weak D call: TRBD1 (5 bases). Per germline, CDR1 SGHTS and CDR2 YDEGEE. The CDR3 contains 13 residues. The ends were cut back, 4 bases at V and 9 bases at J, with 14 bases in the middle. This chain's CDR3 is CASSPDTRRPQHF. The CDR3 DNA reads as TGTGCCAGCAGCCCGGACACCCGGCGGCCCCAGCATTTT.

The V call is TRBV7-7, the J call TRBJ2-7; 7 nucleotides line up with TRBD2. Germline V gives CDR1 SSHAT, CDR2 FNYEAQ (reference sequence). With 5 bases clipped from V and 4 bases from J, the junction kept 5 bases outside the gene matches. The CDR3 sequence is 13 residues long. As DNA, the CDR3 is TGTGCCAGCAGCCCTTGGGAGGGTTACGAGCAGTACTTC. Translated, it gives CASSPWEGYEQYF.

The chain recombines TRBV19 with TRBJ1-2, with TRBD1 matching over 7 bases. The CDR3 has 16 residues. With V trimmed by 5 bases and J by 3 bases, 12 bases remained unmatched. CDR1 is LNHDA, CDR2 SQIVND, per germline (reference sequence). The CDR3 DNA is TGTGCCAGTAGTGCGACCGACAGGGACCAAGACTATGGCTACACCTTC. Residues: CASSATDRDQDYGYTF.

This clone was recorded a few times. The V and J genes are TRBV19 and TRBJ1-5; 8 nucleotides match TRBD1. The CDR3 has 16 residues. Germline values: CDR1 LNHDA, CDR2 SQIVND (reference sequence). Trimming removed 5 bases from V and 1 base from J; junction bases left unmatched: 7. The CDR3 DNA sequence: TGTGCCAGTAGTTCCCGGGACAGGCTGAGCAATCAGCCCCAGCATTTT. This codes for CASSSRDRLSNQPQHF.

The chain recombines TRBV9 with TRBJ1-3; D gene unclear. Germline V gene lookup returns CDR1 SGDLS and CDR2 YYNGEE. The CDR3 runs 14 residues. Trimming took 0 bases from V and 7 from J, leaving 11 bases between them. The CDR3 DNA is TGTGCCAGCAGCGTAGGGGGTAGCGAGAACACCATATATTTT. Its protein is CASSVGGSENTIYF. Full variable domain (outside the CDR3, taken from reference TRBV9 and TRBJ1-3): DSGVTQTPKHLITATGQRVTLRCSPRSGDLSVYWYQQSLDQGLQFLIQYYNGEERAKGNILERFSAQQFPDLHSELNLSSLELGDSALYFCASSVGGSENTIYFGEGSWLTVV.

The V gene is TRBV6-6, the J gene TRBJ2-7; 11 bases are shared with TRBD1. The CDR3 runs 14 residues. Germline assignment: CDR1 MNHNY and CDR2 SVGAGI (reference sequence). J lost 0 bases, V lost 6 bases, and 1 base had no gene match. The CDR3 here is CASRGTGGSYEQYF. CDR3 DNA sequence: TGTGCCAGCAGGGGGACAGGGGGCTCCTACGAGCAGTACTTC.

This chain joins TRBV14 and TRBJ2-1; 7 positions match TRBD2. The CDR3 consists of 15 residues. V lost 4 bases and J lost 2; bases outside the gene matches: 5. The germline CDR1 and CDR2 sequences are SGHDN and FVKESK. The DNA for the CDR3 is TGTGCCAGCAGCCCTAAGCGGGGTACCTACAATGAGCAGTTCTTC. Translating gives CASSPKRGTYNEQFF.

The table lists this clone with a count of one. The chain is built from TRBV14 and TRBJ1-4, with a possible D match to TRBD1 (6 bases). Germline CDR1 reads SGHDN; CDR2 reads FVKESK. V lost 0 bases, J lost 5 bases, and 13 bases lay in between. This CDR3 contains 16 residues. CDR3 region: CASSQDLDSPNEKLFF. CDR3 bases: TGTGCCAGCAGCCAAGATCTGGACAGCCCAAATGAAAAACTGTTTTTT. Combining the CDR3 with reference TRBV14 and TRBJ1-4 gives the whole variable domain EAGVTQFPSHSVIEKGQTVTLRCDPISGHDNLYWYRRVMGKEIKFLLHFVKESKQDESGMPNNRFLAERTGGTYSTLKVQPAELEDSGVYFCASSQDLDSPNEKLFFGSGTQLSVL.